This passage covers 32 T cell receptor beta chains from one sample sequenced in a study of CD8+ T cells in alopecia areata. The authors extracted RNA and reverse transcribed it into cDNA as the sequencing template. The method was immunoSEQ multiplex PCR; TCRdb's version includes in-frame clones alone and lacks a portion of them. The table records under 150,000 clones, about 50% of them present only once. The sequenced sample was NKG2D-low CD8+ T cells sorted from blood. The receptors originated from a human donor with alopecia areata.

This chain uses TRBV15 with TRBJ2-7; 10 bases fit TRBD2. With 5 bases clipped from V and 3 bases from J, the junction kept 7 bases outside the gene matches. Germline assignment: CDR1 LNHNV and CDR2 YYDKDF (reference sequence). This CDR3 has 15 amino acids. CDR3 loop: CATSHTGTSDYEQYF. In DNA form, the CDR3 reads TGTGCCACCAGCCATACCGGGACTAGCGACTACGAGCAGTACTTC.

This clone came up a few times. J is TRBJ2-3 and V is TRBV29-1; D remains unclear. The CDR3 length is 13 residues. Germline-derived CDR1 and CDR2 are SQVTM and ANQGSEA. Between the trimmed V and J ends, which lost 7 bases and 0 bases, there was a span of 11 bases. CDR3 in DNA: TGCAGCGCTTTCAGGCCTAGCACAGATACGCAGTATTTT. This encodes CSAFRPSTDTQYF.

The chain has TRBV29-1 and TRBJ2-7; possible D gene TRBD1, 6 bases. Trimming shortened V by 4 bases and J by 7 bases, and 14 bases separated the two germline ends. Germline CDR1 reads SQVTM; CDR2 reads ANQGSEA. The length of the CDR3 is 12 residues. CDR3 amino acids: CSVGGTSMEQYF. The CDR3 DNA reads as TGCAGCGTTGGAGGGACATCTATGGAGCAGTACTTC.

This clone has only one observation. The chain is built from TRBV4-1 and TRBJ2-2, with D possibly matching TRBD2 (5 bases). The CDR3 covers 14 residues. Trimming took off 7 bases at V and 1 base at J, with 10 bases between the two ends. Germline CDR1 and CDR2: MGHRA and YSYEKL. CDR3 protein: CASTLAQNTGELFF. For the CDR3, the DNA is TGCGCCAGCACTCTAGCACAGAACACCGGGGAGCTGTTTTTT.

For this clone: The identical CDR3 is also encoded by other nucleotide sequences in the sample. J is TRBJ2-3 and V is TRBV29-1, with D uncertain. Germline values: CDR1 SQVTM, CDR2 ANQGSEA. The V and J ends lost 7 bases and 1 base respectively, with 6 bases between them. The CDR3 covers 11 residues. For the CDR3, the DNA is TGCAGCGCGACGGGCACAGATACGCAGTATTTT. Translated: CSATGTDTQYF.

Only a few counts were recorded for this clone. The chain recombines TRBV23-1 with TRBJ2-1; 9 nucleotides match TRBD2. TRBV23-1 has ORF status, its function being uncertain. With V trimmed by 5 bases and J by 2 bases, 4 bases remained unmatched. The CDR3 loop spans 15 amino acids. CDR3 region: CASSRPSGTYNEQFF. DNA of the CDR3: TGCGCCAGCAGTAGGCCTAGCGGGACCTACAATGAGCAGTTCTTC.

A few counts support this clone. The chain links TRBV29-1 to TRBJ2-7, with TRBD1 matching over 9 bases. Germline assignment: CDR1 SQVTM and CDR2 ANQGSEA. V was pared by 0 bases and J by 3 bases, with 6 bases of the junction left unmatched. CDR3 length: 15 amino acids. Here the CDR3 DNA reads TGCAGCGTTGAAGATGCCGGGACAGGGTTCTACGAGCAGTACTTC. It specifies CSVEDAGTGFYEQYF.

This chain uses TRBV29-1 with TRBJ1-1; D not certain. The germline CDR1 and CDR2 sequences are SQVTM and ANQGSEA. This CDR3 comprises 13 residues. V was clipped by 6 bases and J by 1 base, with 12 bases between them. In DNA form, the CDR3 reads TGCAGCGTGGCTAGCGGGGAGAACACTGAAGCTTTCTTT. It codes for CSVASGENTEAFF.

This chain links TRBV27 with TRBJ2-3, with D perhaps TRBD2 (5 bases). Looked up from germline, CDR1 is MNHEY and CDR2 is SMNVEV (reference sequence). The CDR3 loop spans 16 amino acids. The V end lost 6 bases, the J end lost 7 bases, and 23 bases lay between the germline ends. DNA for the CDR3: TGTGCCAGCAGCCCCCTCGACGGACTGTTGACGAATACGCAGTATTTT. This sequence encodes CASSPLDGLLTNTQYF.

In this sample, this clone turned up a few times. Here the CDR3 DNA reads TGTGCCAGCAGCCACACTAGCGGGAGGCAGCCCTACGAGCAGTACTTC. Translated: CASSHTSGRQPYEQYF. The gene calls are TRBV14 and TRBJ2-7; 12 bases match TRBD2. Unmatched junction bases numbered 5, after V lost 3 bases and J lost 2 bases. Germline values: CDR1 SGHDN, CDR2 FVKESK. This CDR3 region has 16 residues.

The V call is TRBV25-1, the J call TRBJ1-1, with D tentatively TRBD1 (5 bases). This CDR3 has 15 residues. Germline loops: CDR1 MGHDK, CDR2 SYGVNS. V gave up 2 bases and J gave up 0 bases, with 10 bases separating them. The DNA of the CDR3 is TGTGCCAGCAGTGAAGACAGTAAGATGAACACTGAAGCTTTCTTT. It is translated as CASSEDSKMNTEAFF.

Concerning this clone itself: This CDR3 is also generated by other DNA sequences in the sample. The chain carries TRBV5-6 and TRBJ1-1; D not resolved. This CDR3 contains 13 residues. Per germline, CDR1 SGHDT and CDR2 YYEEEE. V lost 0 bases, J lost 1 base, and 4 bases lay in between. The CDR3 DNA reads as TGTGCCAGCAGCTTGGGGGGGAACACTGAAGCTTTCTTT. This codes for CASSLGGNTEAFF.

The chain is built from TRBV4-1 and TRBJ1-4, with D hard to call. V was clipped by 4 bases and J by 3 bases, with 9 bases between them. The CDR3 consists of 14 residues. Germline CDR1 and CDR2: MGHRA and YSYEKL. CDR3 protein: CASSPPWANEKLFF. In nucleotides, the CDR3 is TGCGCCAGCAGCCCTCCCTGGGCTAATGAAAAACTGTTTTTT.

CDR3 region: CSVWTSGSFSYEQYF. The CDR3 bases are TGCAGCGTGTGGACTAGCGGGAGCTTCTCCTACGAGCAGTACTTC. The genes are TRBV29-1 and TRBJ2-7; 13 bases align to TRBD2. Germline V gives CDR1 SQVTM, CDR2 ANQGSEA. Germline trimming cut 6 bases from V and 0 bases from J; bases unmatched to any gene: 5. The CDR3 runs 15 residues.

The gene calls are TRBV28 and TRBJ2-7, with D tentatively TRBD2 (6 bases). The germline V gene has CDR1 MDHEN and CDR2 SYDVKM. The CDR3 runs 12 residues. Trimming took 8 bases from V and 2 from J, leaving 10 bases between them. For the CDR3, the DNA is TGTGCCAGCGGGGACTCCACCTACGAGCAGTACTTC. Its protein is CASGDSTYEQYF. The variable domain in full, completed from reference TRBV28 and TRBJ2-7, reads DVKVTQSSRYLVKRTGEKVFLECVQDMDHENMFWYRQDPGLGLRLIYFSYDVKMKEKGDIPEGYSVSREKKERFSLILESASTNQTSMYLCASGDSTYEQYFGPGTRLTVT.

This chain links TRBV29-1 with TRBJ2-3, with a weak D call TRBD1 (6 bases). Trimming stripped 1 base from V and 2 bases from J, with 10 bases between. The CDR3 is 14 amino acids. Germline V CDR1 and CDR2: SQVTM, ANQGSEA. CDR3 protein: CSVEGGTLTDTQYF. The CDR3 region has the DNA TGCAGCGTTGAAGGGGGGACACTCACAGATACGCAGTATTTT.

The rearrangement links TRBV30 to TRBJ2-2; D is ambiguous. The ends were cut back, 6 bases at V and 2 bases at J, with 10 bases in the middle. CDR1 and CDR2 (germline): GTSNPN, SVGIG (reference sequence). This CDR3 spans 13 amino acids. CDR3 in amino acids: CACPWRNTGELFF. The CDR3 region has the DNA TGTGCCTGTCCTTGGAGAAACACCGGGGAGCTGTTTTTT.

This clone was counted between two and nine times. The V call is TRBV29-1, the J call TRBJ2-1; perhaps TRBD1 as D (6 bases). Germline CDR1 and CDR2: SQVTM and ANQGSEA. V was pared by 0 bases and J by 3 bases, with 9 bases between. The CDR3 spans 14 residues. CDR3 nucleotide sequence: TGCAGCGTTGAAGACAGGGGTGGCTACAATGAGCAGTTCTTC. This codes for CSVEDRGGYNEQFF.

Only a few counts were recorded for this clone. The chain couples TRBV14 to TRBJ2-3; 8 bases are shared with TRBD2. CDR1 SGHDN and CDR2 FVKESK come from the germline V gene. This CDR3 has 14 amino acids. The trim removed 5 bases at V and 6 bases at J, leaving 7 bases unmatched. CDR3 loop: CASSIRGGRDTQYF. For the CDR3, the DNA is TGTGCCAGCAGCATTCGGGGGGGCCGCGATACGCAGTATTTT. The full variable domain, rest sourced from reference TRBV14 and TRBJ2-3, is EAGVTQFPSHSVIEKGQTVTLRCDPISGHDNLYWYRRVMGKEIKFLLHFVKESKQDESGMPNNRFLAERTGGTYSTLKVQPAELEDSGVYFCASSIRGGRDTQYFGPGTRLTVL.

The J gene is TRBJ2-2, the V gene TRBV29-1, with TRBD2 matching over 7 bases. The ends lost 5 bases at V and 7 bases at J; junction bases unmatched: 4. CDR1 SQVTM and CDR2 ANQGSEA come from the germline V gene. The CDR3 has 12 amino acids. CDR3 sequence (DNA): TGCAGCGTTACGGGGGAGGGCGGGGAGCTGTTTTTT. Protein: CSVTGEGGELFF.

V usage is TRBV29-1 and J usage is TRBJ2-2; 7 bases map to TRBD2. The CDR3 runs 13 residues. CDR1 and CDR2 (germline): SQVTM, ANQGSEA. V was clipped by 1 base and J by 6 bases; unmatched bases: 2. This CDR3 is CSVEAGGPGELFF. In nucleotides, the CDR3 is TGCAGCGTTGAAGCGGGAGGCCCCGGGGAGCTGTTTTTT.

The chain joins TRBV29-1 to TRBJ2-1; 11 bases agree with TRBD2. Germline V gene lookup returns CDR1 SQVTM and CDR2 ANQGSEA. The CDR3 has 14 amino acids. The trim removed 6 bases at V and 7 bases at J, leaving 8 bases unmatched. The CDR3, as DNA: TGCAGCGTCCCGGGACTAGCGGTTAAAAATGAGCAGTTCTTC. This gives the protein CSVPGLAVKNEQFF.

This clone has a single count. The chain joins TRBV20-1 to TRBJ1-2; D is uncertain. Trimming took 6 bases from V and 8 from J, leaving 10 bases between them. The germline gives CDR1 DFQATT, CDR2 SNEGSKA (reference sequence). The CDR3 is 10 residues long. The CDR3 spells CSALAVGYTF. The CDR3 nucleotides are TGCAGTGCCCTGGCAGTCGGCTACACCTTC.

The V and J genes are TRBV29-1 and TRBJ1-1; D is uncertain. V gave up 2 bases and J gave up 3 bases, with 7 bases separating them. The CDR3 length is 12 residues. The germline V gene encodes CDR1 SQVTM and CDR2 ANQGSEA. The CDR3 nucleotides read TGCAGCGTTGAAACGGAACACACTGAAGCTTTCTTT. This codes for CSVETEHTEAFF.

V and J are TRBV29-1 and TRBJ2-7, with 9 bases aligning to TRBD1. The CDR3 is made up of 13 amino acids. The junction had 6 bases not matched to a gene; V was cut back by 5 bases and J by 4 bases. CDR1 and CDR2 from the germline V gene are SQVTM and ANQGSEA. CDR3 coding DNA: TGCAGCGTTCGGACAGGGGATAGATACGAGCAGTACTTC. It specifies CSVRTGDRYEQYF.

The V and J genes are TRBV5-4 and TRBJ1-4; D not certain. The CDR3 totals 15 residues. The V gene lost 0 bases and the J gene lost 7 bases, with 13 bases spanning the gap. Germline V gene data show CDR1 as SGHNT and CDR2 as YYREEE (reference sequence). The CDR3: CASSLDRGTFEKLFF. For the CDR3, the DNA is TGTGCCAGCAGCTTGGACAGAGGAACTTTTGAAAAACTGTTTTTT.

In this sample, this clone turned up a few times. V is TRBV29-1 and J is TRBJ1-2; D might be TRBD1 (6 bases). The germline V gene encodes CDR1 SQVTM and CDR2 ANQGSEA. Deletions cut 1 base from V and 7 bases from J, with 13 bases between. The CDR3 is made up of 13 amino acids. The CDR3 DNA sequence: TGCAGCGTTGAAGTAGGGGGGAATGTTGGCTACACCTTC. It translates to CSVEVGGNVGYTF.

The chain combines TRBV4-1 with TRBJ2-1; the D is unclear. Germline V gene sequence: CDR1 MGHRA, CDR2 YSYEKL. The V end lost 1 base, the J end lost 2 bases, and 15 bases lay between the germline ends. CDR3 size: 17 residues. CDR3 bases: TGCGCCAGCAGCCAAGGTCACCCTTCAAGTGCCTACAATGAGCAGTTCTTC. Translation: CASSQGHPSSAYNEQFF.

This clone has just a few counts. The same CDR3 arises from other DNA sequences in this sample as well. The chain uses TRBV29-1 and TRBJ2-1; D gene ambiguous. V lost 4 bases and J lost 7, with 5 bases in between. The CDR3 extends over 10 amino acids. Germline V gene data show CDR1 as SQVTM and CDR2 as ANQGSEA. The CDR3 coding sequence is TGCAGCGTTGGAGCGAATGAGCAGTTCTTC. Translated: CSVGANEQFF.

Worth noting for this clone: Other DNA sequences in this specimen translate into the identical CDR3. V and J are TRBV27 and TRBJ2-7; D not certain. The CDR3 sequence is 13 residues long. The V and J ends lost 4 bases and 0 bases respectively, with 7 bases between them. Germline V gene data show CDR1 as MNHEY and CDR2 as SMNVEV (reference sequence). CDR3 protein: CASSYRSSYEQYF. CDR3 bases: TGTGCCAGCAGTTATCGGAGCTCCTACGAGCAGTACTTC.

The rearrangement uses TRBV29-1 and TRBJ2-3; 10 positions agree with TRBD1. Germline loops: CDR1 SQVTM, CDR2 ANQGSEA. The CDR3 loop spans 14 amino acids. The ends lost 4 bases at V and 1 base at J; junction bases unmatched: 2. This CDR3 reads CSVGGTGGTDTQYF. The CDR3 DNA sequence: TGCAGCGTTGGCGGGACAGGGGGCACAGATACGCAGTATTTT.

This clone appeared a few times. The chain carries TRBV29-1 and TRBJ2-1, with TRBD2 identical over 8 bases. The CDR3 totals 15 residues. The V and J ends lost 7 bases and 4 bases, in that order; junction bases with no gene match: 12. Germline values: CDR1 SQVTM, CDR2 ANQGSEA. Written as DNA, the CDR3 is TGCAGCGGTTCGGGAGGGGCGGCTAGTTACAATGAGCAGTTCTTC. Translated, it gives CSGSGGAASYNEQFF.